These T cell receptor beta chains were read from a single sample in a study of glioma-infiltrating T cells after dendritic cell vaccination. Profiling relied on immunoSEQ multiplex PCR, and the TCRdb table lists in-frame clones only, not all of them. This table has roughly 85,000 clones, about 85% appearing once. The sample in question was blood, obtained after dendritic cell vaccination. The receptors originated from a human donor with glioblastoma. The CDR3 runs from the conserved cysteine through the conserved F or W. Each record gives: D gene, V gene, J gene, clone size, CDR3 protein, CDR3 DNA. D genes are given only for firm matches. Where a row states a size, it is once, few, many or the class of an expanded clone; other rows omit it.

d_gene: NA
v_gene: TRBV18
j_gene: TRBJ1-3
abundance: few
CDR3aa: CASSPEGANTIYF
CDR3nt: TGTGCCAGCTCACCAGAAGGAGCAAACACCATATATTTT

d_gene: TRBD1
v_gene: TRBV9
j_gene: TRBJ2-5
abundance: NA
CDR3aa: CASSGHTGENQYF
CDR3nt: TGTGCCAGCAGCGGCCATACAGGGGAGAACCAGTACTTC

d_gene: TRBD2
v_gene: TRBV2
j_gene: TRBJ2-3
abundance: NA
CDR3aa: CASSTGLAGGGTDTQYF
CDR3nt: TGTGCCAGCAGCACCGGACTAGCGGGAGGAGGCACAGATACGCAGTATTTT

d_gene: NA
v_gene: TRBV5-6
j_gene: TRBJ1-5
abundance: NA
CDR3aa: CASSRGGGSNQPQHF
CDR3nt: TGTGCCAGCAGCCGAGGCGGGGGTAGCAATCAGCCCCAGCATTTT

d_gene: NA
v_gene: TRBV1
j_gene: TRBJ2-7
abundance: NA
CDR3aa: CTSSQGQYEQYF
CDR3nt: TGCACCAGCAGCCAAGGGCAATACGAGCAGTACTTC

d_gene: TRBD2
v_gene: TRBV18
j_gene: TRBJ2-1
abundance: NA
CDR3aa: CASSPGGLALNSYNEQFF
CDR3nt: TGTGCCAGCTCACCAGGGGGACTAGCGCTGAACTCCTACAATGAGCAGTTCTTC

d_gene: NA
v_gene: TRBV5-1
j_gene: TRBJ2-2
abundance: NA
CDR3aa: CASSLAHRETTGELFF
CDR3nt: TGCGCCAGCAGCTTGGCTCACAGGGAAACCACCGGGGAGCTGTTTTTT

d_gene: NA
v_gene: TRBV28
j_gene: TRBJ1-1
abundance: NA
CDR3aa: CAHREGQPNTEAFF
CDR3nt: TGTGCTCATCGGGAGGGGCAGCCGAACACTGAAGCTTTCTTT

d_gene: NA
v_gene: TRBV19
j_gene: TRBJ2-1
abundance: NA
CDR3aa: CASSMDGSGYNEQFF
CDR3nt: TGTGCCAGTAGTATGGACGGGAGCGGGTACAATGAGCAGTTCTTC

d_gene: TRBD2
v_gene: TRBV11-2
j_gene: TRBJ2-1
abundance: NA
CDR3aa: CASSLDLAGGYNEQFF
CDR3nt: TGTGCCAGCAGCTTAGATCTAGCGGGAGGGTACAATGAGCAGTTCTTC

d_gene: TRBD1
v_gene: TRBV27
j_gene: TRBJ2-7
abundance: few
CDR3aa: CASSSEGTGSYEQYF
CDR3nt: TGTGCCAGCAGTTCTGAGGGGACAGGGTCCTACGAGCAGTACTTC

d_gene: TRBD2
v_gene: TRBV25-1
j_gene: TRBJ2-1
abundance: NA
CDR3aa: CASSERRAGAYNEQFF
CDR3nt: TGTGCCAGCAGTGAACGGAGGGCGGGAGCCTACAATGAGCAGTTCTTC

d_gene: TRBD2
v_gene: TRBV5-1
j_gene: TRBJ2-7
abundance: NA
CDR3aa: CASSLTSGGFHEQYF
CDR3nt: TGCGCCAGCAGCTTGACTAGCGGGGGATTCCACGAGCAGTACTTC

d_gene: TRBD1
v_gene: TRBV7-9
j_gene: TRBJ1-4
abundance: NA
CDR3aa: CASSAGQGTNEKLFF
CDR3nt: TGTGCCAGCAGCGCGGGACAGGGTACTAATGAAAAACTGTTTTTT

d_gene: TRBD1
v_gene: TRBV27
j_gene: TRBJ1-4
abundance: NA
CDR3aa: CASSFRGAGAEKLFF
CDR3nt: TGTGCCAGCAGTTTCAGGGGGGCTGGAGCTGAAAAACTGTTTTTT

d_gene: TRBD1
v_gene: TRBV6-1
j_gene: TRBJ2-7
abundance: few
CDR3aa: CATRQGPYKQYF
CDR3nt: TGTGCCACAAGACAGGGACCCTATAAGCAGTACTTC

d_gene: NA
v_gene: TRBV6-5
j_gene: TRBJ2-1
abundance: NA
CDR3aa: CASSYSLDRIAGEQFF
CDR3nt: TGTGCCAGCAGTTACTCCCTCGACAGGATCGCGGGTGAGCAGTTCTTC

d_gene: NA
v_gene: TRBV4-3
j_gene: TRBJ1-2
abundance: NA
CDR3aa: CASSQEGASTYGYTF
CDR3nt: TGCGCCAGCAGCCAAGAGGGGGCGAGTACCTATGGCTACACCTTC

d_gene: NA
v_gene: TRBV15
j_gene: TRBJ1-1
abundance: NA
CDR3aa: CATSRAGVNTEAFF
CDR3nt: TGTGCCACCAGCAGAGCGGGAGTGAACACTGAAGCTTTCTTT

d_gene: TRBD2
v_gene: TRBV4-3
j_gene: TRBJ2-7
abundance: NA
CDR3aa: CASSQLAGTSVHYEQYF
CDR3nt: TGCGCCAGCAGCCAACTAGCCGGGACTAGCGTACACTACGAGCAGTACTTC

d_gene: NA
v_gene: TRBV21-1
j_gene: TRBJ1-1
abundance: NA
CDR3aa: CASSKTEDTRNTEAFF
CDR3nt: TGTGCCAGCAGCAAGACAGAAGATACGAGAAACACTGAAGCTTTCTTT

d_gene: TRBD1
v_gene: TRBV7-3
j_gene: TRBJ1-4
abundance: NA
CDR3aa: CASSLDRGSEKLFF
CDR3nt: TGTGCCAGCAGCTTAGACAGGGGGAGTGAAAAACTGTTTTTT

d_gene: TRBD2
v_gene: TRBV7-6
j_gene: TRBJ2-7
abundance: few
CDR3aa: CASSQAGGGSYEQYF
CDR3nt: TGTGCCAGCAGCCAAGCGGGAGGGGGCTCCTACGAGCAGTACTTC

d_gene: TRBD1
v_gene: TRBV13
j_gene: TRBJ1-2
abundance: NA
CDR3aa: CASSSRQGAWFGYTF
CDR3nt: TGTGCCAGCAGCTCACGACAGGGGGCTTGGTTTGGCTACACCTTC

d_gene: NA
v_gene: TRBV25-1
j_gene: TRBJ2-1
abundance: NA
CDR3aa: CASSVGGGVEQFF
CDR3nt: TGTGCCAGCAGTGTGGGAGGGGGTGTTGAGCAGTTCTTC

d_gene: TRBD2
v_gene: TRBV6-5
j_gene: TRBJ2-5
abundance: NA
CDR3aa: CASSPGLAEETQYF
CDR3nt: TGTGCCAGCAGCCCAGGACTAGCTGAAGAGACCCAGTACTTC

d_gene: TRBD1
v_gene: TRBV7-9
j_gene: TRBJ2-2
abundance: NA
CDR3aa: CASTGTVNTGELFF
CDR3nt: TGTGCCAGCACAGGGACAGTGAACACCGGGGAACTGTTTTTT

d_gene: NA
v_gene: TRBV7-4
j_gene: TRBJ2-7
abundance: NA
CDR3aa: CASSLEVNRRYEQYF
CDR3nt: TGTGCCAGCAGCTTAGAGGTGAACAGACGCTACGAGCAGTACTTC

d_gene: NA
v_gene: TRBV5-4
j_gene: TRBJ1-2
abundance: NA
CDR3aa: CASSLPSYGYTF
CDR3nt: TGTGCCAGCAGCTTGCCCAGTTATGGCTACACCTTC

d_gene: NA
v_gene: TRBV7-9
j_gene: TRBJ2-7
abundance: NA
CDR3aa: CASSLVGGWAYEQYF
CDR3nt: TGTGCCAGCAGCTTAGTAGGCGGGTGGGCGTACGAGCAGTACTTC

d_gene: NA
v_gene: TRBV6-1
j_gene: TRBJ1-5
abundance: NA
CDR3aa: CASRETGTRSNQPQHF
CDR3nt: TGTGCCAGCAGAGAAACCGGGACACGTAGCAATCAGCCCCAGCATTTT

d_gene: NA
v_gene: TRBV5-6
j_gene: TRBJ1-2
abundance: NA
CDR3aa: CASSLDSSRGYTF
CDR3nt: TGTGCCAGCAGCTTGGACTCATCGCGGGGCTACACCTTC

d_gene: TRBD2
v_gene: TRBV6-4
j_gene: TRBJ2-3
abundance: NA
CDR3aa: CASSESPRGVADTQYF
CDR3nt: TGTGCCAGCAGTGAATCTCCGCGGGGGGTGGCAGATACGCAGTATTTT

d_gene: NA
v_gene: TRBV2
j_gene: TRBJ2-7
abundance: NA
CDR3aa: CASSEAGGEQYF
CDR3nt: TGTGCCAGCAGTGAAGCCGGGGGCGAGCAGTACTTC

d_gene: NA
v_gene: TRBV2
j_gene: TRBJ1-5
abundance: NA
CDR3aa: CASSEWSGYSNQPQHF
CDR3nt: TGTGCCAGCAGTGAATGGTCCGGGTATAGCAATCAGCCCCAGCATTTT

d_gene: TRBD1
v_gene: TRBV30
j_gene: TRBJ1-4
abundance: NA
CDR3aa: CAWNPPGQLNEKLFF
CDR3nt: TGTGCCTGGAACCCTCCGGGACAGCTTAATGAAAAACTGTTTTTT

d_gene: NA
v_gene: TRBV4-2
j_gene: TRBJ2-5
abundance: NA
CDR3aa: CASSQGTDRQETQYF
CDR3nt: TGTGCCAGCAGCCAAGGTACCGACAGGCAAGAGACCCAGTACTTC

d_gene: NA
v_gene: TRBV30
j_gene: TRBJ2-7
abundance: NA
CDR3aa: CAWSVTLKDEQYF
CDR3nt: TGTGCCTGGAGTGTGACACTGAAGGACGAGCAGTACTTC

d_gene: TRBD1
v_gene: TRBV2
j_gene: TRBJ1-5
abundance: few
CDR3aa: CASSEALGQGNQPQHF
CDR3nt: TGTGCCAGCAGTGAAGCGCTTGGACAGGGCAATCAGCCCCAGCATTTT

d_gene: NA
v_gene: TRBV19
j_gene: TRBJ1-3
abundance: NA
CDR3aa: CASSIKGGQFLSGNTIYF
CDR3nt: TGTGCCAGTAGTATAAAAGGCGGACAGTTTTTGTCTGGAAACACCATATATTTT